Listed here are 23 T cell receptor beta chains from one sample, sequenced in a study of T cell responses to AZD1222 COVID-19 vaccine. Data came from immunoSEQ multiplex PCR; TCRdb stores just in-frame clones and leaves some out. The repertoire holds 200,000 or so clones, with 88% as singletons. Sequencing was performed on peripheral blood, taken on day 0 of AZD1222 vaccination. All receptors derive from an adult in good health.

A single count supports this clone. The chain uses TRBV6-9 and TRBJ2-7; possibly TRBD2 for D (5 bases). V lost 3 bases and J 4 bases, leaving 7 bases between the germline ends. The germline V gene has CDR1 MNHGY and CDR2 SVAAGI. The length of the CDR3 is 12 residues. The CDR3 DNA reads TGTGCCAGCAGTTACGGGGTTTACGAGCAGTACTTC. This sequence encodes CASSYGVYEQYF.

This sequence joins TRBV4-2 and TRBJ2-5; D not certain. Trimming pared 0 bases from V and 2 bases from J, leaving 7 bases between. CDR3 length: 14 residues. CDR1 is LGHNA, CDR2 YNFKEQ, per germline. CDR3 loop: CASSQESLQETQYF. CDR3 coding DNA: TGTGCCAGCAGCCAAGAATCCCTTCAAGAGACCCAGTACTTC.

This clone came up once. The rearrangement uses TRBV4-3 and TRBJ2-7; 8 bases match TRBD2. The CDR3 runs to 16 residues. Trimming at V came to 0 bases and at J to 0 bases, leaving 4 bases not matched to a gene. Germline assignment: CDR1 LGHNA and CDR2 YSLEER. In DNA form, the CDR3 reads TGCGCCAGCAGCCAAGATTTAGCGGGGAACTCCTACGAGCAGTACTTC. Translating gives CASSQDLAGNSYEQYF.

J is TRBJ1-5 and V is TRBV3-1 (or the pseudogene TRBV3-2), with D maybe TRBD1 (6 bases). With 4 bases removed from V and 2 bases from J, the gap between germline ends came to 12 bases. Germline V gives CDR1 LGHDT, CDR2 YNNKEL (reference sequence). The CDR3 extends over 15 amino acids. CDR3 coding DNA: TGTGCCAGCAGCCCAGGGGAGGACCGCAATCAGCCCCAGCATTTT. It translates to CASSPGEDRNQPQHF.

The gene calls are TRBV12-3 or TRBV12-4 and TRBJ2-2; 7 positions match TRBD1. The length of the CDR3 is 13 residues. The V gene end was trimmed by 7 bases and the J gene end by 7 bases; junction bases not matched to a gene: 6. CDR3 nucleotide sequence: TGTGCCAGCAAACCGACAGGGCACGGGGAGCTGTTTTTT. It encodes CASKPTGHGELFF.

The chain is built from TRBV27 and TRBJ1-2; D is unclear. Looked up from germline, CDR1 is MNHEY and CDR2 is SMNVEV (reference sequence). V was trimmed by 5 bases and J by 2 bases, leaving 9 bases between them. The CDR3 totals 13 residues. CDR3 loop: CASSGAENYGYTF. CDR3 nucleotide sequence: TGTGCCAGCAGTGGTGCCGAGAACTATGGCTACACCTTC.

Here the CDR3 DNA reads TGCAGCGTTGGGTCAGCGGGCGAGACCCAGTACTTC. Protein product: CSVGSAGETQYF. This chain uses TRBV29-1 with TRBJ2-5, with D possibly TRBD2 on 6 matching bases. The CDR3 is 12 residues long. Trimming took 4 bases from V and 5 from J, leaving 11 bases between them. Germline V CDR1 and CDR2: SQVTM, ANQGSEA.

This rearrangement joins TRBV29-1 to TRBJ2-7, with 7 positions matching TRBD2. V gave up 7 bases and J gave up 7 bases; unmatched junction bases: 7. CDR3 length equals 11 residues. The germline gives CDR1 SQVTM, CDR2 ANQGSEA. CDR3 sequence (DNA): TGCAGCGGTGGCGGGGGAAGGGAGCAGTACTTC. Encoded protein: CSGGGGREQYF.

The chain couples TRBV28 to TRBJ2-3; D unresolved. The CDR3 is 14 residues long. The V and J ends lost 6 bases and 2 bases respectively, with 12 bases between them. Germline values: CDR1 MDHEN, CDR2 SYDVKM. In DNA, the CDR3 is TGTGCCAGCAGCCCCCCCGGTTTCACAGATACGCAGTATTTT. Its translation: CASSPPGFTDTQYF.

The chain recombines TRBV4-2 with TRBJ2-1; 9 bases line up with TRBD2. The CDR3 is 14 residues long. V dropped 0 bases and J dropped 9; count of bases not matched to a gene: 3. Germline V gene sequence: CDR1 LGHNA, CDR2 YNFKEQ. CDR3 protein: CASSQDQGLAEQFF. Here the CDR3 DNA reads TGTGCCAGCAGCCAAGATCAGGGACTAGCTGAGCAGTTCTTC.

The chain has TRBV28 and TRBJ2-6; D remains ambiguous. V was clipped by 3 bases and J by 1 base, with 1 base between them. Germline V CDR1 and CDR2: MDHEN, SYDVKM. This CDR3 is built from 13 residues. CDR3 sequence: CASSFSGANVLTF. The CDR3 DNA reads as TGTGCCAGCAGTTTTTCTGGGGCCAACGTCCTGACTTTC.

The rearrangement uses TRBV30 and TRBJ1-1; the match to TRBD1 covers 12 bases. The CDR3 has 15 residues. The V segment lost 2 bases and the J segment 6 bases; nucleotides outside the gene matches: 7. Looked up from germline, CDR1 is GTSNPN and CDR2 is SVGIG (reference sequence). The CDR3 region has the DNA TGTGCCTGGAGTAACGCCGGGACAGGGGGCCCTGAAGCTTTCTTT. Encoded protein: CAWSNAGTGGPEAFF.

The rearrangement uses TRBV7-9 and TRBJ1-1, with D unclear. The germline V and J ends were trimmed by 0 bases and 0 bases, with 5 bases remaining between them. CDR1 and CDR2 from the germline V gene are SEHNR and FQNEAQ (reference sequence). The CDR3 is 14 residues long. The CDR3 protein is CASSLAQMNTEAFF. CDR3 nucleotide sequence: TGTGCCAGCAGCTTAGCGCAGATGAACACTGAAGCTTTCTTT.

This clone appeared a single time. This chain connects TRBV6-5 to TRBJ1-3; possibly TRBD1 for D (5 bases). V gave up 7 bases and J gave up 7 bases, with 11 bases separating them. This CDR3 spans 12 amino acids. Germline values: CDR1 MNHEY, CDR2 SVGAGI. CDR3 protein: CASTGERNTIYF. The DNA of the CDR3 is TGTGCCAGCACGGGGGAACGGAACACCATATATTTT.

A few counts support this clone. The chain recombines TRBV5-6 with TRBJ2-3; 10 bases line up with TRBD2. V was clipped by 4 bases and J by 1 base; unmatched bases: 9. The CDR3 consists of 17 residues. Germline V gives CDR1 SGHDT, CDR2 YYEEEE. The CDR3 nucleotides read TGTGCCAGCAGCACCGGGGTAGCGGGGGGACGCACAGATACGCAGTATTTT. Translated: CASSTGVAGGRTDTQYF.

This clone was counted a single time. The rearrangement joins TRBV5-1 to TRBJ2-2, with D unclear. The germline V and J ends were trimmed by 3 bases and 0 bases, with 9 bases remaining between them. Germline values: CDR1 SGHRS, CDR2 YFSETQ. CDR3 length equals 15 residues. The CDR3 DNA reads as TGCGCCAGCAGCTCCGCTAACCCGAACACCGGGGAGCTGTTTTTT. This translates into CASSSANPNTGELFF.

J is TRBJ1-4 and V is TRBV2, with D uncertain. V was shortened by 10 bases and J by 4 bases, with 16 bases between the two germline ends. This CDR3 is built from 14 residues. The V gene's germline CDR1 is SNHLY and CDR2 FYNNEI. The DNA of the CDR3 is TGTGCCACCTCTCGCGAGAGGAATAATGAAAAACTGTTTTTT. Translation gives CATSRERNNEKLFF.

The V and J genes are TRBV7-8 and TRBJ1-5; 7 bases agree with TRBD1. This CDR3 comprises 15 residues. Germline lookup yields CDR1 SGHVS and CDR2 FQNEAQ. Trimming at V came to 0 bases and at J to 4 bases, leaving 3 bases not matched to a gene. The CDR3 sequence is CASSLAGTVNQPQHF. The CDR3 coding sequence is TGTGCCAGCAGCTTAGCGGGGACAGTGAATCAGCCCCAGCATTTT.

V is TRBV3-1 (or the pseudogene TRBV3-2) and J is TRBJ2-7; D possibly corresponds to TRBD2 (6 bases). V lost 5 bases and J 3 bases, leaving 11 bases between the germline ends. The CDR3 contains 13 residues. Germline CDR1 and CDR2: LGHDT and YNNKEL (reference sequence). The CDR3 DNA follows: TGTGCCAGCAGCGACCGGGAGTTCTACGAGCAGTACTTC. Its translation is CASSDREFYEQYF.

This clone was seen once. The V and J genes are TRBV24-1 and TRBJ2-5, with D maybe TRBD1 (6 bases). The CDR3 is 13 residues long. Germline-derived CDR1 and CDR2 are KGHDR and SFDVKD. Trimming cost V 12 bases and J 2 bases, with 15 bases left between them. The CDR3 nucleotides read TGTGCCGAGAAAACAGGGATGCAAGAGACCCAGTACTTC. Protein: CAEKTGMQETQYF.

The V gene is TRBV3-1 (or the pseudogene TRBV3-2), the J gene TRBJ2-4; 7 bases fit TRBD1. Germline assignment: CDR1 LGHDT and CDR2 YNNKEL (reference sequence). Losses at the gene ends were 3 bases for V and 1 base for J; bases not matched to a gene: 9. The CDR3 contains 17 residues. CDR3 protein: CASSQRDRVRAKNIQYF. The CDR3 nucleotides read TGTGCCAGCAGCCAGAGAGACAGGGTTAGGGCCAAAAACATTCAGTACTTC.

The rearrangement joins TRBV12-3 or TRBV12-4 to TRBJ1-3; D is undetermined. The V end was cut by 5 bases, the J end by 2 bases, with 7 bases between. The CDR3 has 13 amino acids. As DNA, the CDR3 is TGTGCCAGCAGTCGCCCACCTGGAAACACCATATATTTT. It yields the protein CASSRPPGNTIYF.

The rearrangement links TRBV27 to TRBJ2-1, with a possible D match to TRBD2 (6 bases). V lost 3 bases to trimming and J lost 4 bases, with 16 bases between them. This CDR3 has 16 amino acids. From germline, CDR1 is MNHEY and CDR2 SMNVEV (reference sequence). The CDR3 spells CASSLGRLALYNEQFF. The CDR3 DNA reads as TGTGCCAGCAGTTTGGGTCGTCTAGCGCTATACAATGAGCAGTTCTTC.